What follows are 3 T cell receptor beta chains derived from one specimen sequenced in a study of T cell repertoires in ileal Crohn's disease. The time point: neoterminal ileum biopsy at postoperative endoscopy, about 6 months after surgery. Repertoires were generated with immunoSEQ multiplex PCR, while TCRdb's copy carries only in-frame clones and drops some. The sample has more than 10,000 clones, more than 60% seen once. The specimen sequenced was ileal tissue. These receptors were taken from an adult with Crohn's disease.

The chain couples TRBV9 to TRBJ1-4; perhaps TRBD1 as D (6 bases). V dropped 0 bases and J dropped 8 bases, with 8 bases sitting between them. From germline, CDR1 is SGDLS and CDR2 YYNGEE. CDR3 length: 13 amino acids. Here the CDR3 DNA reads TGTGCCAGCAGCGTAGAACAGGGAGAAAAACTGTTTTTT. It translates to CASSVEQGEKLFF.

The chain carries TRBV30 and TRBJ2-6; maybe TRBD1 (5 bases). Trimming left V 2 bases short and J 3 bases short, with 14 bases between. The CDR3 totals 16 residues. Germline-derived CDR1 and CDR2 are GTSNPN and SVGIG (reference sequence). The CDR3 spells CAWSPIPGYGANVLTF. CDR3 in DNA: TGTGCCTGGAGTCCCATCCCAGGGTATGGGGCCAACGTCCTGACTTTC.

This chain joins TRBV28 and TRBJ1-1, with 8 nucleotides matching TRBD1. The CDR3 contains 14 residues. Per the germline V gene, CDR1 is MDHEN and CDR2 is SYDVKM. Losses at the gene ends were 7 bases for V and 4 bases for J; bases not matched to a gene: 8. CDR3: CASKPGGAGTEAFF. In nucleotides, the CDR3 is TGTGCCAGCAAACCAGGGGGCGCAGGCACTGAAGCTTTCTTT.